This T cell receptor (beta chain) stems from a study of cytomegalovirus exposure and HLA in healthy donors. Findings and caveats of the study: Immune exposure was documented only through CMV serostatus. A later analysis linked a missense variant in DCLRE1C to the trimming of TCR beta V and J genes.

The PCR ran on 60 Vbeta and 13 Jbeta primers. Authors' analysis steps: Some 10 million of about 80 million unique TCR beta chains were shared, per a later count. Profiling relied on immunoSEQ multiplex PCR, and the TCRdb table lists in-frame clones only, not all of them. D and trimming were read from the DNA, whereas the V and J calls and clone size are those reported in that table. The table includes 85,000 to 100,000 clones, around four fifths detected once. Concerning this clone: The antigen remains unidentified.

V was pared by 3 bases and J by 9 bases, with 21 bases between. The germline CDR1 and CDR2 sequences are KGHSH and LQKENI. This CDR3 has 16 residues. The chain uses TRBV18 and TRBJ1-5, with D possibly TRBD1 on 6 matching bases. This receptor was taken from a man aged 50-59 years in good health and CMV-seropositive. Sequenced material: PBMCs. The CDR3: CASSPGTRTSSRPQHF. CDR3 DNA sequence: TGTGCCAGCTCACCTGGGACACGGACTTCATCTAGGCCCCAGCATTTT.